What follows are 12 T cell receptor beta chains derived from one specimen sequenced in a study of blood T cell repertoires in COVID-19. Data came from immunoSEQ multiplex PCR; TCRdb stores just in-frame clones and leaves some out. Of 180,000 or so clones in the sample, more than 80% were seen once. The sample consisted of peripheral blood. The receptors shown here come from a woman aged 55-69 years with acute or convalescent COVID-19.

The chain couples TRBV6-1 to TRBJ2-1, with 16 bases aligning to TRBD2. Per the germline V gene, CDR1 is MNHNS and CDR2 is SASEGT. The CDR3 is 16 amino acids. After removal of 2 bases from V and 9 bases from J, the junction contained 4 bases not matched to a gene. The DNA of the CDR3 is TGTGCCAGCAGTGAAATCGGGACTAGCGGGAGGGCTGAGCAGTTCTTC. Amino acid sequence: CASSEIGTSGRAEQFF.

The chain combines TRBV30 with TRBJ1-2, with 8 bases matching TRBD1. There are 12 residues in the CDR3. Germline values: CDR1 GTSNPN, CDR2 SVGIG (reference sequence). V shed 6 bases and J 12 bases; nucleotides not matched to a gene: 12. CDR3 DNA: TGTGCCTGCCTCCCAGGACAGGGTTTAAACACCTTC. This gives the protein CACLPGQGLNTF. The whole variable domain, remainder taken from reference TRBV30 and TRBJ1-2, is SQTIHQWPATLVQPVGSPLSLECTVEGTSNPNLYWYRQAAGRGLQLLFYSVGIGQISSEVPQNLSASRPQDRQFILSSKKLLLSDSGFYLCACLPGQGLNTFGSGTRLTVV.

The chain recombines TRBV5-1 with TRBJ2-3; weak D call: TRBD1 (6 bases). Trimming cost V 2 bases and J 4 bases, with 14 bases left between them. In germline, CDR1 is SGHRS, CDR2 YFSETQ. The CDR3 has 15 residues. DNA of the CDR3: TGCGCCAGCAGCTTCCGGGACATGGGCGCAGATACGCAGTATTTT. Translating gives CASSFRDMGADTQYF. Supplemented by reference TRBV5-1 and TRBJ2-3, the full variable domain reads KAGVTQTPRYLIKTRGQQVTLSCSPISGHRSVSWYQQTPGQGLQFLFEYFSETQRNKGNFPGRFSGRQFSNSRSEMNVSTLELGDSALYLCASSFRDMGADTQYFGPGTRLTVL.

The CDR3 sequence is CASSLWGAGGLNEQFF. DNA for the CDR3: TGTGCCAGCAGCTTATGGGGAGCGGGAGGTCTTAATGAGCAGTTCTTC. The chain recombines TRBV7-3 with TRBJ2-1; 9 nucleotides match TRBD2. This CDR3 region has 16 residues. Germline CDR1 and CDR2: SGHTA and FQGTGA. V lost 2 bases to trimming and J lost 7 bases; unmatched junction nucleotides: 9.

The CDR3 spells CASGLGGGTEAFF. Here the CDR3 DNA reads TGTGCTAGTGGTTTAGGTGGAGGCACTGAAGCTTTCTTT. The chain links TRBV12-5 to TRBJ1-1, with D unresolved. Looked up from germline, CDR1 is LGHNT and CDR2 is FRNRAP. This CDR3 spans 13 amino acids. With 3 bases removed from V and 4 bases from J, the gap between germline ends came to 9 bases.

The gene calls are TRBV24-1 and TRBJ2-1; TRBD2 matches 8 bases. CDR1 and CDR2 from the germline V gene are KGHDR and SFDVKD. Unmatched junction bases numbered 11, after V lost 2 bases and J lost 6 bases. This CDR3 comprises 17 residues. CDR3 region: CATSDSAGTRRFNEQFF. The CDR3 region has the DNA TGTGCCACCAGTGATTCGGCCGGGACTAGACGTTTCAATGAGCAGTTCTTC.

The rearrangement links TRBV5-1 to TRBJ2-6; D is perhaps TRBD1 (5 bases). The V end was cut by 10 bases, the J end by 0 bases, with 14 bases between. Germline CDR1 reads SGHRS; CDR2 reads YFSETQ. The CDR3 has 15 residues. CDR3 protein: CASQQGNSGANVLTF. The CDR3 region has the DNA TGCGCCTCCCAGCAGGGTAACTCTGGGGCCAACGTCCTGACTTTC.

This clone was seen just once. This chain joins TRBV28 and TRBJ2-7; TRBD2 matches at 11 bases. Trimming at V came to 3 bases and at J to 6 bases, leaving 7 bases not matched to a gene. The CDR3 extends over 15 amino acids. CDR1 and CDR2 from the germline V gene are MDHEN and SYDVKM. The CDR3, as DNA: TGTGCCAGCAGTTTTACTAGCGGGAGCCCTTCCGAGCAGTACTTC. Its protein product is CASSFTSGSPSEQYF.

The chain couples TRBV15 to TRBJ1-1, with D unclear. Deletions cut 8 bases from V and 0 bases from J, with 10 bases between. The CDR3 loop spans 13 amino acids. CDR1 is LNHNV, CDR2 YYDKDF, per germline (reference sequence). The CDR3 bases are TGTGCCACCGGTCTACAGTTGAACACTGAAGCTTTCTTT. Amino acids: CATGLQLNTEAFF. The whole variable domain, remainder taken from reference TRBV15 and TRBJ1-1, is DAMVIQNPRYQVTQFGKPVTLSCSQTLNHNVMYWYQQKSSQAPKLLFHYYDKDFNNEADTPDNFQSRRPNTSFCFLDIRSPGLGDTAMYLCATGLQLNTEAFFGQGTRLTVV.

This chain joins TRBV20-1 and TRBJ1-2; D may be TRBD1 (6 bases). V lost 3 bases and J lost 2, with 19 bases in between. The germline CDR1 and CDR2 sequences are DFQATT and SNEGSKA (reference sequence). There are 16 residues in the CDR3. CDR3 residues: CSASLTRTAENYGYTF. CDR3 nucleotides: TGCAGTGCTAGTCTTACTCGGACAGCTGAAAACTATGGCTACACCTTC.

The V call is TRBV18, the J call TRBJ1-4; D gene ambiguous. The V end lost 4 bases, the J end lost 8 bases, and 11 bases lay between the germline ends. This CDR3 is built from 13 residues. CDR1 is KGHSH and CDR2 is LQKENI in the germline V gene. The CDR3 spells CASSLGPGEKLFF. CDR3 DNA sequence: TGTGCCAGCTCACTGGGCCCGGGGGAAAAACTGTTTTTT.

This clone was found a few times. The gene calls are TRBV19 and TRBJ1-2, with D unclear. V lost 3 bases and J 0 bases, leaving 17 bases between the germline ends. The CDR3 extends over 17 amino acids. CDR1 is LNHDA and CDR2 is SQIVND in the germline V gene (reference sequence). The CDR3 loop is CASSIWAAGGANYGYTF. The CDR3 DNA follows: TGTGCCAGTAGTATTTGGGCCGCAGGAGGAGCTAACTATGGCTACACCTTC.